The TCR beta chain described here comes from a study of blood T cell repertoires in COVID-19. Assay used: immunoSEQ multiplex PCR; TCRdb lists only in-frame clones, some missing. The sample carries about 150,000 clones, roughly 80% recorded once. Germline lookup yields CDR1 MGHRA and CDR2 YSYEKL. The V gene end was trimmed by 0 bases and the J gene end by 8 bases; junction bases not matched to a gene: 11. The CDR3 has 16 residues. Participants came from about 24 US areas, aged roughly 18 to 95 years. Two consecutive negative NP/OP PCR tests, clearance, or resolved symptoms defined Cohort 3 recovery. Sequences were obtained from PBMCs or T cells enriched from blood (not recorded which). The chain couples TRBV4-1 to TRBJ1-2, with 8 bases lining up with TRBD1. The TCR originated in a woman aged 45-59 years who had recovered from COVID-19. CDR3 nucleotide sequence: TGCGCCAGCAGCCAAGAGGGGCAGGGGGCGCTTCGAGGCTACACCTTC. Its protein is CASSQEGQGALRGYTF.